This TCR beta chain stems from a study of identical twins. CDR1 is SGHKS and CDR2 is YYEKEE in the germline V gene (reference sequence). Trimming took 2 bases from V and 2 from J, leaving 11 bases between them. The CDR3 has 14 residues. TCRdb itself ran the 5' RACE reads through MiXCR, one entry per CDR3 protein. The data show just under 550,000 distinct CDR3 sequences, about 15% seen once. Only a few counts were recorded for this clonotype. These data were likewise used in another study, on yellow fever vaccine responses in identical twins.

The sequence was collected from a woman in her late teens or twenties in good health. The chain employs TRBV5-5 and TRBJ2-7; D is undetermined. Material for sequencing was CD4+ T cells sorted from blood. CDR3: CASSLRQATYEQYF. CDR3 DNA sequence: TGTGCCAGCAGCTTACGCCAGGCGACCTACGAGCAGTACTTC.